The T cell receptor (beta chain) described here comes from a study of cytomegalovirus exposure and HLA in healthy donors. Study outcomes and limitations: In a later analysis, TCR beta V- and J-gene trimming was associated with a missense DCLRE1C variant.

There are a few counts of this clone. Its specificity is unknown. The PCR employed 60 Vbeta primers together with 13 Jbeta primers. Here immunoSEQ multiplex PCR was the method, and the copy in TCRdb shows in-frame clones only, minus some. The sample shows fewer than 250,000 clones, 60% to 80% of them seen only once. Unmatched junction bases numbered 8, after V lost 5 bases and J lost 6 bases. This CDR3 spans 14 amino acids. Germline V gene data show CDR1 as ENHRY and CDR2 as SYGVKD. This TCR came from a male donor in good health and CMV-seronegative. This chain connects TRBV10-3 to TRBJ2-7, with 9 bases matching TRBD1. The specimen was PBMCs. CDR3 in amino acids: CAISIPGTGIEQYF. CDR3 coding DNA: TGTGCCATCAGTATCCCCGGGACAGGGATCGAGCAGTACTTC.